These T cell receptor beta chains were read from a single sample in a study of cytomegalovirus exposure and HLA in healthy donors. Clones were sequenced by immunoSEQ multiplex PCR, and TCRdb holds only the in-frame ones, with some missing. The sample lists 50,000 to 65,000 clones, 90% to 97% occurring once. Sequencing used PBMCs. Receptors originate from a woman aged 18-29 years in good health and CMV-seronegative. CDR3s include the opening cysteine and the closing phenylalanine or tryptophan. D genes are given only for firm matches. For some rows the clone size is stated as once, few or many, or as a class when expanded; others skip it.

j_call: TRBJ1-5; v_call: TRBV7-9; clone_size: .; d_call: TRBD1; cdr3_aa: CASSLGDRGDQPQHF; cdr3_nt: TGTGCCAGCAGCTTAGGGGACAGGGGGGATCAGCCCCAGCATTTT
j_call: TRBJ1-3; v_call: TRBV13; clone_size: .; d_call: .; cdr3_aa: CASSLGDDSGNTIYF; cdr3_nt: TGTGCCAGCAGCTTGGGCGATGACTCTGGAAACACCATATATTTT
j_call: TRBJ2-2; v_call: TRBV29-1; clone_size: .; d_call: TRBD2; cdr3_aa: CSVLRRGGSNTGELFF; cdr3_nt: TGCAGCGTGCTTCGGCGGGGGGGGTCGAACACCGGGGAGCTGTTTTTT
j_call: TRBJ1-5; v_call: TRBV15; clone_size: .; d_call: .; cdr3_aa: CATSRDSIADKSHQPQHF; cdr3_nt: TGTGCCACCAGCAGAGACTCGATCGCCGACAAAAGCCATCAGCCCCAGCATTTT
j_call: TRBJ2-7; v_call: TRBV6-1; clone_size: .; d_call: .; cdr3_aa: CARSRQGPSYEQYF; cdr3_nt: TGTGCCCGATCCCGGCAGGGCCCTTCCTACGAGCAGTACTTC
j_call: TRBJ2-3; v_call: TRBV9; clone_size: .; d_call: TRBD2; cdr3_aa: CASSEGPSGGLDTQYF; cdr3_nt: TGTGCCAGCAGCGAGGGACCTAGCGGGGGGTTAGATACGCAGTATTTT
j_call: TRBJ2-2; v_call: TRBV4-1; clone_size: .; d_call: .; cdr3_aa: CASSQEGGGGELFF; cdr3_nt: TGCGCCAGCAGCCAAGAGGGGGGTGGCGGGGAGCTGTTTTTT
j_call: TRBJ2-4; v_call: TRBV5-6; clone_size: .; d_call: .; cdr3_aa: CASTSSNIQYF; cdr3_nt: TGTGCCAGCACGTCTTCGAACATTCAGTACTTC
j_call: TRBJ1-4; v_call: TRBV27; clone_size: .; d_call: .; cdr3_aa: CASSPVWAGEKLFF; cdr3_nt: TGTGCCAGCAGCCCTGTGTGGGCCGGTGAAAAACTGTTTTTT
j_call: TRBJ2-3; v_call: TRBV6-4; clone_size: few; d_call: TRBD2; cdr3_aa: CASSSGRETDTQYF; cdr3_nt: TGTGCCAGCAGTAGCGGGAGAGAGACAGATACGCAGTATTTT
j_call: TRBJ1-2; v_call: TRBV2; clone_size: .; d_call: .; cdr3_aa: CASSPGGHNYGYTF; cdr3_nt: TGTGCCAGCAGTCCTGGGGGCCATAACTATGGCTACACCTTC
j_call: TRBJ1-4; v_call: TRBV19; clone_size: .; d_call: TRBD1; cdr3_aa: CASSRGTGRNEKLFF; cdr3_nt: TGTGCCAGTAGCCGCGGGACAGGGAGGAATGAAAAACTGTTTTTT
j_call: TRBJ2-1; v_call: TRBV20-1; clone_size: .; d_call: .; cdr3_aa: CSARGLAEQFF; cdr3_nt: TGCAGTGCTAGAGGGCTAGCTGAGCAGTTCTTC
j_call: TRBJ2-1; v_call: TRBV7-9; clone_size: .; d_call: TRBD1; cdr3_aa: CASRAGRQGFVHEQFF; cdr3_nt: TGTGCCAGCCGTGCCGGTCGACAGGGTTTTGTCCATGAGCAGTTCTTC
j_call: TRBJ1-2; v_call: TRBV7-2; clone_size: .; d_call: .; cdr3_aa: CASSLYPGGRGWGYTF; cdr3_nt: TGTGCCAGCAGCTTGTATCCGGGAGGTCGGGGTTGGGGCTACACCTTC
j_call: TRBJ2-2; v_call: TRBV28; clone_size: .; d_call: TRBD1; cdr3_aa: CASNSGSRGRDRGNTGELFF; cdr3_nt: TGTGCCAGCAACAGTGGCAGTCGGGGCAGGGACAGGGGGAACACCGGGGAGCTGTTTTTT
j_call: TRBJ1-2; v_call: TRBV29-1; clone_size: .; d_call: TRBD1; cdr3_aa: CSVAGQGWSNYGYTF; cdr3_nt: TGCAGCGTCGCGGGACAGGGGTGGAGTAACTATGGCTACACCTTC
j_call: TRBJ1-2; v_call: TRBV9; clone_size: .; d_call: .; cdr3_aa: CASSSSPSRDLDGYTF; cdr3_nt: TGTGCCAGCAGCTCATCCCCCTCCAGGGACTTGGATGGCTACACCTTC
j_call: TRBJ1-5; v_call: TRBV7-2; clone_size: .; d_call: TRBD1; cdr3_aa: CASSLHGTGGYNQPQHF; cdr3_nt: TGTGCCAGCAGCTTACACGGGACAGGGGGTTATAATCAGCCCCAGCATTTT
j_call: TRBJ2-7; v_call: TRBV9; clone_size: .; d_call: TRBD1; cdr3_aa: CASSYRDRGDEQYF; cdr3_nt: TGTGCCAGCAGCTACCGGGACAGGGGTGACGAGCAGTACTTC
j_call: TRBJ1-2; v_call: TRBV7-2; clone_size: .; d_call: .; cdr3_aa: CASGENYGYTF; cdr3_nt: TGTGCCAGCGGGGAGAACTATGGCTACACCTTC
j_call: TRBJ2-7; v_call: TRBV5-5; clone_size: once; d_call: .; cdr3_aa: CASSLETTPTYEQYF; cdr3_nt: TGTGCCAGCAGCTTGGAGACTACCCCAACGTACGAGCAGTACTTC
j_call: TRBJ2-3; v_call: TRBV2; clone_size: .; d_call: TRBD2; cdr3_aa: CASSGGLADTDTQYF; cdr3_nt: TGTGCCAGCAGTGGTGGGCTAGCGGACACAGATACGCAGTATTTT
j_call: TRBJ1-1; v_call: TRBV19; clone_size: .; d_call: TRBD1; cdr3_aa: CASTPAGQGVTEAFF; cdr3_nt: TGTGCCAGTACCCCGGCCGGACAGGGGGTCACTGAAGCTTTCTTT